The clone carrying this T cell receptor (beta chain) was recorded a few times. Its antigen is undetermined. Every bit of the isolated RNA underwent reverse transcription, so sequencing read expressed TCRB transcripts. Assay: immunoSEQ multiplex PCR; the TCRdb copy retains only in-frame clones and omits some. The sample has more than 300,000 clones; over 10% are singletons. The CDR3 spans 16 residues. V shed 0 bases, J shed 5 bases, and the junction held 7 bases outside the gene matches. Germline CDR1 is SGHNT and CDR2 is YYREEE (reference sequence). The sample is drawn from a study of beta chain features in type 1 diabetes. Notes on the study in general: TCRB CDR3s from Type 1 diabetes patients were moderately but significantly shorter in all four CD4+ subsets. When VDJ junctions were examined, type 1 diabetes patients showed fewer insertions and more deletions.

J is TRBJ2-1 and V is TRBV5-4; TRBD2 aligns across 8 bases. The specimen was naive CD4+ T cells from blood. The sequence was obtained from a man between 18 and 29 years old in good health. The CDR3 sequence: CASSLVGGRYNNEQFF. The DNA of the CDR3 is TGTGCCAGCAGCTTGGTAGGCGGGAGGTACAACAATGAGCAGTTCTTC.